Each of the 17 T cell receptor beta chains below was sequenced from the same sample in a study of blood T cell repertoires in COVID-19 (dated by TCRdb to 2018 to 2021). The library relied on the immunoSEQ multiplex PCR assay. TCRdb retrieved this table from immuneACCESS and kept in-frame rearrangements only. Not all clones are present; in checked studies, unresolved V genes account for under half, and no reason is known for the remainder. Here the sample has about 200,000 clones; around 86% occur a single time. Together, the top ten hold 2.2% of the sample. The specimen sequenced was peripheral blood. These receptors all stem from a man under 40 who had recovered from COVID-19.

The chain links TRBV10-3 to TRBJ1-4; 7 bases line up with TRBD1. There are 19 residues in the CDR3. The V gene end was trimmed by 4 bases and the J gene end by 0 bases; junction bases not matched to a gene: 14. Germline V lookup: CDR1 ENHRY, CDR2 SYGVKD. This chain's CDR3 is CAISGATGDTTTTNEKLFF. The CDR3 DNA follows: TGTGCCATCAGTGGGGCTACAGGGGACACGACAACAACTAATGAAAAACTGTTTTTT.

This clone was counted once. The V call is TRBV5-1, the J call TRBJ1-3; 11 bases match TRBD1. Looked up from germline, CDR1 is SGHRS and CDR2 is YFSETQ. This CDR3 comprises 18 residues. J was trimmed by 0 bases and V by 4 bases; bases with no gene match: 9. This chain's CDR3 is CASSALTGTGGSGNTIYF. The CDR3 DNA follows: TGCGCCAGCAGCGCCCTGACCGGGACAGGGGGCTCTGGAAACACCATATATTTT.

The rearrangement links TRBV9 to TRBJ2-3, with a weak D call TRBD1 (6 bases). V was pared by 3 bases and J by 3 bases, with 17 bases between. CDR1 is SGDLS, CDR2 YYNGEE, per germline. The CDR3 has 16 amino acids. The CDR3: CASSAGADTLTDTQYF. In nucleotides, the CDR3 is TGTGCCAGCAGCGCAGGGGCAGACACCCTAACAGATACGCAGTATTTT.

The chain employs TRBV6-2 or TRBV6-3 and TRBJ1-2, with D perhaps matching TRBD1 (5 bases). With 2 bases removed from V and 4 bases from J, the gap between germline ends came to 11 bases. Germline V lookup: CDR1 MNHEY, CDR2 SVGEGT. This CDR3 comprises 14 residues. Here the CDR3 reads CASSYLARVYGYTF. The DNA for the CDR3 is TGTGCCAGCAGTTACCTTGCCAGGGTCTATGGCTACACCTTC.

V is TRBV19 and J is TRBJ2-5, with D perhaps matching TRBD2 (6 bases). V dropped 5 bases and J dropped 5 bases, with 18 bases sitting between them. CDR1 is LNHDA, CDR2 SQIVND, per germline (reference sequence). The CDR3 covers 15 residues. The CDR3 nucleotides read TGTGCCAGTAGTTCGAGCACCGGAGGGTGGGAGACCCAGTACTTC. This codes for CASSSSTGGWETQYF. The whole variable domain, remainder taken from reference TRBV19 and TRBJ2-5, is DGGITQSPKYLFRKEGQNVTLSCEQNLNHDAMYWYRQDPGQGLRLIYYSQIVNDFQKGDIAEGYSVSREKKESFPLTVTSAQKNPTAFYLCASSSSTGGWETQYFGPGTRLLVL.

This chain uses TRBV4-1 with TRBJ2-7, with no clear D. V was cut by 2 bases and J by 3 bases, with 14 bases left in between. CDR3 length equals 15 residues. CDR1 MGHRA and CDR2 YSYEKL come from the germline V gene. Here the CDR3 DNA reads TGCGCCAGCAGCCAATCGGCTCAGGCCATCTACGAGCAGTACTTC. Translation: CASSQSAQAIYEQYF.

Comments on this clone: Different DNA sequences within this sample yield the same CDR3. The chain employs TRBV12-3 or TRBV12-4 and TRBJ2-5; D ambiguous. The CDR3 extends over 12 amino acids. V was shortened by 2 bases and J by 5 bases, with 6 bases between the two germline ends. The CDR3: CASSLSAETQYF. The CDR3 DNA sequence: TGTGCCAGCAGTTTATCCGCGGAGACCCAGTACTTC.

As for this clone: A read error may produce the germline difference seen at one junction end. The gene calls are TRBV5-5 and TRBJ1-2; possibly TRBD1 for D (5 bases). The CDR3 is 15 amino acids. Germline lookup yields CDR1 SGHKS and CDR2 YYEKEE (reference sequence). In DNA, the CDR3 is TGTGCCAGCAACTTGCATTTCACGGGACTCTATGGCTACACCTTC. As protein: CASNLHFTGLYGYTF.

The sample holds one count of this clone. V and J are TRBV6-5 and TRBJ1-5; maybe TRBD1 (5 bases). Germline CDR1 is MNHEY and CDR2 is SVGAGI. Trimming took 1 base from V and 2 from J, leaving 6 bases between them. The CDR3 runs to 14 residues. The CDR3 DNA is TGTGCCAGCAGTTACTGGGGGGGCAATCAGCCCCAGCATTTT. Translated: CASSYWGGNQPQHF.

This chain links TRBV2 with TRBJ1-2; D is perhaps TRBD1 (5 bases). The V end lost 7 bases, the J end lost 4 bases, and 19 bases lay between the germline ends. Germline V CDR1 and CDR2: SNHLY, FYNNEI. The CDR3 totals 15 residues. The CDR3 loop is CASMLTGGLIYGYTF. The CDR3 DNA reads TGTGCCAGCATGCTCACTGGGGGACTGATCTATGGCTACACCTTC.

The chain carries TRBV11-2 and TRBJ2-2; the match to TRBD2 covers 14 bases. Germline CDR1 SGHAT, CDR2 FQNNGV. This CDR3 contains 17 residues. Losses at the gene ends were 3 bases for V and 5 bases for J; bases not matched to a gene: 5. In DNA form, the CDR3 reads TGTGCCAGCAGCTTGGGACTAGCGGGGGTTCGGACCGGGGAGCTGTTTTTT. Amino acids: CASSLGLAGVRTGELFF.

This sequence joins TRBV3-1 (or the pseudogene TRBV3-2) and TRBJ2-4, with D hard to call. The V end lost 0 bases, the J end lost 9 bases, and 12 bases lay between the germline ends. This CDR3 contains 14 residues. Germline V CDR1 and CDR2: LGHDT, YNNKEL (reference sequence). The CDR3 spells CASSQDVSVSIQYF. The CDR3 DNA reads as TGTGCCAGCAGCCAAGATGTATCCGTCAGCATTCAGTACTTC.

The genes are TRBV25-1 and TRBJ2-7; D is uncertain. CDR1 and CDR2 from the germline V gene are MGHDK and SYGVNS. The V gene lost 4 bases and the J gene lost 2 bases, with 3 bases spanning the gap. The CDR3 length is 11 residues. The CDR3 spells CASSAAYEQYF. CDR3 DNA sequence: TGTGCCAGCAGTGCGGCCTACGAGCAGTACTTC.

The genes are TRBV5-1 and TRBJ1-1, with D hard to call. The CDR3 consists of 11 residues. The germline gives CDR1 SGHRS, CDR2 YFSETQ. Trimming stripped 4 bases from V and 3 bases from J, with 4 bases between. Written as DNA, the CDR3 is TGCGCCAGCAGCGCGGACACTGAAGCTTTCTTT. Its protein product is CASSADTEAFF.

The chain recombines TRBV5-8 with TRBJ1-5; D not resolved. The CDR3 is made up of 15 amino acids. Germline V gene data show CDR1 as SGHTS and CDR2 as YDEGEE. Deletions cut 4 bases from V and 0 bases from J, with 11 bases between. CDR3 loop: CASSATGFSNQPQHF. CDR3 DNA: TGTGCCAGCAGCGCAACCGGTTTTAGCAATCAGCCCCAGCATTTT.

The chain is built from TRBV5-5 and TRBJ1-5; no reliable D call. The CDR3 has 13 amino acids. Germline loops: CDR1 SGHKS, CDR2 YYEKEE (reference sequence). V lost 4 bases to trimming and J lost 3 bases, with 8 bases between them. DNA for the CDR3: TGTGCCAGCAGCCGACTGTACAATCAGCCCCAGCATTTT. Translated, it gives CASSRLYNQPQHF.

This chain uses TRBV7-9 with TRBJ2-5; a weak D match, TRBD1 (6 bases). Germline lookup yields CDR1 SEHNR and CDR2 FQNEAQ (reference sequence). CDR3 length equals 14 residues. V was trimmed by 2 bases and J by 5 bases, leaving 12 bases between them. Here the CDR3 DNA reads TGTGCCAGCAGCTTAAACAGGGCCGGCGAGACCCAGTACTTC. Encoded protein: CASSLNRAGETQYF.